This T cell receptor (beta chain) originates from a study of cytomegalovirus exposure and HLA in healthy donors. Findings and caveats of the study: For TCR beta chains, V- and J-gene trimming was later linked to a missense DCLRE1C variant.

With 60 Vbeta and 13 Jbeta primers, the PCR was carried out. The data were produced by immunoSEQ multiplex PCR, yet TCRdb's version contains in-frame clones alone and is incomplete. The sample carries over 150,000 clones, around 80% recorded once. Note on this clone: What it recognizes is unknown.

Trimming removed 4 bases from V and 4 bases from J; junction bases left unmatched: 7. The germline V gene has CDR1 SGHRS and CDR2 YFSETQ. The CDR3 loop spans 15 amino acids. Source material: PBMCs. This TCR was recovered from a woman aged 40 to 50 in good health and CMV-seropositive. This sequence joins TRBV5-1 and TRBJ1-2; 10 nucleotides align to TRBD1. The CDR3 spells CASSRDRGGIYGYTF. In DNA, the CDR3 is TGCGCCAGCAGCAGGGACAGGGGAGGAATCTATGGCTACACCTTC.